This paragraph reports one T cell receptor (beta chain). Its target is not known. These data originate in a study of T-cell memory formation after mild COVID-19. Study-wide context: Largely, TCR clusters stayed within a single donor. Study-wide results and caveats: Among CD4+ contracting clones, most were CM and EM, and CD8+ ones EMRA. Some clones that responded were present in memory (sampled pre-infection), which suggests cross-reactive memory joined.

The V gene lost 4 bases and the J gene lost 10 bases, with 14 bases spanning the gap. The CDR3 is 13 residues long. CDR1 is SEHNR and CDR2 is FQNEAQ in the germline V gene (reference sequence). UMIs and sample barcodes were carried by the TCR alpha and TCR beta cDNA libraries that 5'RACE produced using constant-segment primers. A single record per CDR3 protein comes from TCRdb applying MiXCR to the 5' RACE reads. In the table there are about 88,000 distinct CDR3 sequences, roughly 25% of which are singletons. Sequencing used PBMCs or a T cell subset sorted from them (not recorded which). The receptor's source is a man aged 18 to 30 who had mild COVID-19 (a few samples of this study predate the infection). Cell type and time point are not known. The chain joins TRBV7-9 to TRBJ2-1; unclear D gene. The CDR3 DNA reads TGTGCCAGCAGCTCATCGACGATTTCCGAGCAGTTCTTC. Its protein is CASSSSTISEQFF.